This is a list of T cell receptor beta chains from one sample in a study of T cell changes during pregnancy in multiple sclerosis. Libraries were prepared by immunoSEQ multiplex PCR; TCRdb keeps only in-frame clonotypes and omits some of them. The repertoire consists of 50,000 or so clones, with about 92% occurring once and the leading ten covering around 0.76%. This sample comprised CD4+ T cells from peripheral blood mononuclear cells, obtained in the third trimester of pregnancy. These receptors all come from a female donor with multiple sclerosis, enrolled in a pregnancy study. Both conserved end residues are part of each CDR3. D genes are given only for firm matches. Only some rows state a clone size, as once, few, many or a class for expanded clones.

j_gene: TRBJ1-3
v_gene: TRBV11-2
d_gene: NA
abundance: NA
CDR3nt: TGTGCCAGCAGTTTCGACAGGTCTGGAAACACCATATATTTT
CDR3aa: CASSFDRSGNTIYF

j_gene: TRBJ1-4
v_gene: TRBV7-9
d_gene: NA
abundance: NA
CDR3nt: TGTGCCAGCAGCTTAGTCCTTGCGGGGGTTAATGAAAAACTGTTTTTT
CDR3aa: CASSLVLAGVNEKLFF

j_gene: TRBJ1-4
v_gene: TRBV6-5
d_gene: NA
abundance: NA
CDR3nt: TGTGCCAGCAGCCCGGAGGCGTCTGAAAAACTGTTTTTT
CDR3aa: CASSPEASEKLFF

j_gene: TRBJ2-3
v_gene: TRBV7-2
d_gene: TRBD2
abundance: NA
CDR3nt: TGTGCCAGCAGCTCCACAGCGGGGGGACGCACAGATACGCAGTATTTT
CDR3aa: CASSSTAGGRTDTQYF

j_gene: TRBJ2-6
v_gene: TRBV7-3
d_gene: NA
abundance: NA
CDR3nt: TGTGCCAGCAGCTTTATAATAGGGAGCTCTGGGGCCAACGTCCTGACTTTC
CDR3aa: CASSFIIGSSGANVLTF

j_gene: TRBJ2-7
v_gene: TRBV30
d_gene: NA
abundance: NA
CDR3nt: TGTGCCTGGGAGCGTGACGGATCAACCTACGAGCAGTACTTC
CDR3aa: CAWERDGSTYEQYF

j_gene: TRBJ2-1
v_gene: TRBV7-9
d_gene: TRBD2
abundance: once
CDR3nt: TGTGCCAGCAGCCCGAGGCGGGGGTCCTCCTACAATGAGCAGTTCTTC
CDR3aa: CASSPRRGSSYNEQFF

j_gene: TRBJ2-1
v_gene: TRBV7-3
d_gene: NA
abundance: NA
CDR3nt: TGTGCCAGCAGCCAGTCCGGGCGGGGTGAGCAGTTCTTC
CDR3aa: CASSQSGRGEQFF

j_gene: TRBJ1-3
v_gene: TRBV5-6
d_gene: TRBD1
abundance: NA
CDR3nt: TGTGCCAGCAGCCCGCCAGGGACAGGGCCTGGAAACACCATATATTTT
CDR3aa: CASSPPGTGPGNTIYF

j_gene: TRBJ2-3
v_gene: TRBV7-3
d_gene: TRBD2
abundance: once
CDR3nt: TGTGCCAGCAGCCCTGCCCTAGCGGGGGGGGCAGATACGCAGTATTTT
CDR3aa: CASSPALAGGADTQYF

j_gene: TRBJ1-1
v_gene: TRBV6-5
d_gene: TRBD1
abundance: NA
CDR3nt: TGTGCCAGCAGCCGGGACAGGGGACGGGCTTTCTTT
CDR3aa: CASSRDRGRAFF

j_gene: TRBJ2-1
v_gene: TRBV30
d_gene: NA
abundance: NA
CDR3nt: TGTGCCTGGAGTGTAGAGATAGCGGCTTACAATGAGCAGTTCTTC
CDR3aa: CAWSVEIAAYNEQFF

j_gene: TRBJ1-4
v_gene: TRBV16
d_gene: TRBD1
abundance: NA
CDR3nt: TGTGCCAGCAGCCAATCTTCAAGGACAGGGGAAAAACTGTTTTTT
CDR3aa: CASSQSSRTGEKLFF

j_gene: TRBJ1-3
v_gene: TRBV6-5
d_gene: TRBD1
abundance: once
CDR3nt: TGTGCCAGCAGTTTGGGACAGGATACTGGAAACACCATATATTTT
CDR3aa: CASSLGQDTGNTIYF

j_gene: TRBJ2-1
v_gene: TRBV18
d_gene: NA
abundance: NA
CDR3nt: TGTGCCAGCTCCCGCCTAGGGGGTGAGCAGTTCTTC
CDR3aa: CASSRLGGEQFF

j_gene: TRBJ2-7
v_gene: TRBV7-2
d_gene: NA
abundance: NA
CDR3nt: TGTGCCAGCAGCCAACAGGGTGGAAGCCACGAGCAGTACTTC
CDR3aa: CASSQQGGSHEQYF

j_gene: TRBJ2-3
v_gene: TRBV18
d_gene: TRBD2
abundance: once
CDR3nt: TGTGCCAGCTCACCGGGAGCGGGGGTCACAGATACGCAGTATTTT
CDR3aa: CASSPGAGVTDTQYF

j_gene: TRBJ2-5
v_gene: TRBV19
d_gene: NA
abundance: NA
CDR3nt: TGTGCCAGTAGACACAGGTTCCGAGAGACCCAGTACTTC
CDR3aa: CASRHRFRETQYF

j_gene: TRBJ2-4
v_gene: TRBV18
d_gene: TRBD2
abundance: NA
CDR3nt: TGTGCCAGCTCACCACCGGGACTAGCGGGGTCCAAAAACATTCAGTACTTC
CDR3aa: CASSPPGLAGSKNIQYF

j_gene: TRBJ2-2
v_gene: TRBV2
d_gene: TRBD2
abundance: few
CDR3nt: TGTGCCAGCAGTGAAACGGGGGGGAACACCGGGGAGCTGTTTTTT
CDR3aa: CASSETGGNTGELFF

j_gene: TRBJ1-2
v_gene: TRBV7-3
d_gene: NA
abundance: NA
CDR3nt: TGTGCCAGCAGCCCCGACAGGTACAGCTACACCTTC
CDR3aa: CASSPDRYSYTF

j_gene: TRBJ1-1
v_gene: TRBV5-4
d_gene: TRBD1
abundance: once
CDR3nt: TGTGCCAGCAGCTTACAGGGGGGGGCGGACACTGAAGCTTTCTTT
CDR3aa: CASSLQGGADTEAFF

j_gene: TRBJ2-5
v_gene: TRBV10-3
d_gene: NA
abundance: NA
CDR3nt: TGTGCCATCAGTGAAGTGGCTGGGGGCGAAGAGACCCAGTACTTC
CDR3aa: CAISEVAGGEETQYF

j_gene: TRBJ1-4
v_gene: TRBV6-1
d_gene: NA
abundance: NA
CDR3nt: TGTGCCAGCAGTGGACGGGGGGAGGTTGAAAAACTGTTTTTT
CDR3aa: CASSGRGEVEKLFF

j_gene: TRBJ2-3
v_gene: TRBV25-1
d_gene: NA
abundance: once
CDR3nt: TGTGCCGCCTCTCAGGTTGATACGCAGTATTTT
CDR3aa: CAASQVDTQYF

j_gene: TRBJ1-3
v_gene: TRBV11-2
d_gene: TRBD1
abundance: once
CDR3nt: TGTGCCAGCAGCTTATCTACAGGGGTCGCTGGAAACACCATATATTTT
CDR3aa: CASSLSTGVAGNTIYF

j_gene: TRBJ2-4
v_gene: TRBV7-2
d_gene: NA
abundance: once
CDR3nt: TGTGCCAGCAGCTTAGCACTAGGTCGGGGTAGGACCATTCAGTACTTC
CDR3aa: CASSLALGRGRTIQYF

j_gene: TRBJ1-1
v_gene: TRBV19
d_gene: NA
abundance: NA
CDR3nt: TGTGCCAGTAGTATAGTATCCGGGGGTAACACTGAAGCTTTCTTT
CDR3aa: CASSIVSGGNTEAFF

j_gene: TRBJ1-1
v_gene: TRBV7-2
d_gene: NA
abundance: NA
CDR3nt: TGTGCCAGCAGCGAGGGTGGGTTCGGCACTGAAGCTTTCTTT
CDR3aa: CASSEGGFGTEAFF

j_gene: TRBJ2-5
v_gene: TRBV6-5
d_gene: NA
abundance: NA
CDR3nt: TGTGCCAGCAGTTACTCGAATCAGGGAGGCGAGACCCAGTACTTC
CDR3aa: CASSYSNQGGETQYF

j_gene: TRBJ2-4
v_gene: TRBV11-3
d_gene: NA
abundance: NA
CDR3nt: TGTGCCAGCAGCTTAGAGGGGGCCGGGGAAAACATTCAGTACTTC
CDR3aa: CASSLEGAGENIQYF

j_gene: TRBJ1-2
v_gene: TRBV30
d_gene: NA
abundance: NA
CDR3nt: TGTGCCTGGAGTGGCGCCAGGGGAGGCTACACCTTC
CDR3aa: CAWSGARGGYTF

j_gene: TRBJ2-3
v_gene: TRBV7-7
d_gene: NA
abundance: NA
CDR3nt: TGTGCTAGCAGCTTAGGTCTAGCTAGCACAGATACGCAGTATTTT
CDR3aa: CASSLGLASTDTQYF

j_gene: TRBJ2-5
v_gene: TRBV7-2
d_gene: NA
abundance: NA
CDR3nt: TGTGCCAGCAGTCGGGGGGCTCAAGAGACCCAGTACTTC
CDR3aa: CASSRGAQETQYF

j_gene: TRBJ1-1
v_gene: TRBV9
d_gene: TRBD1
abundance: few
CDR3nt: TGTGCCAGCAGCGGACAGGGGCGGGCTGAAGCTTTCTTT
CDR3aa: CASSGQGRAEAFF

j_gene: TRBJ1-5
v_gene: TRBV30
d_gene: NA
abundance: NA
CDR3nt: TGTGCCTGGCAAGGGGGGGGCAATCAGCCCCAGCATTTT
CDR3aa: CAWQGGGNQPQHF

j_gene: TRBJ1-5
v_gene: TRBV2
d_gene: NA
abundance: NA
CDR3nt: TGTGCCAGCAGTGTCCTGGGGAGCCAGCCCCAGCATTTT
CDR3aa: CASSVLGSQPQHF

j_gene: TRBJ2-7
v_gene: TRBV18
d_gene: TRBD1
abundance: NA
CDR3nt: TGTGCCAGCTCACCAAGGACAGGGTTGGGCTCCTTATCTCTCTACGAGCAGTACTTC
CDR3aa: CASSPRTGLGSLSLYEQYF

j_gene: TRBJ1-2
v_gene: TRBV12-5
d_gene: TRBD1
abundance: NA
CDR3nt: TGTGCTAGTGGTTGGGACAGGGAAGAGTATGGCTACACCTTC
CDR3aa: CASGWDREEYGYTF

j_gene: TRBJ1-1
v_gene: TRBV9
d_gene: NA
abundance: NA
CDR3nt: TGTGCCAGCAGCGCCGACGTTGGGGGGGCCACTGAAGCTTTCTTT
CDR3aa: CASSADVGGATEAFF

j_gene: TRBJ1-6
v_gene: TRBV2
d_gene: TRBD1
abundance: once
CDR3nt: TGTGCCAGCAAGGATCCGGGACAGGGGTTTAATTCACCCCTCCACTTT
CDR3aa: CASKDPGQGFNSPLHF

j_gene: TRBJ1-6
v_gene: TRBV7-2
d_gene: NA
abundance: NA
CDR3nt: TGTGCCAGCACCGGTGTCGGGGGTCGTGGTTCACCCCTCCACTTT
CDR3aa: CASTGVGGRGSPLHF

j_gene: TRBJ1-2
v_gene: TRBV9
d_gene: NA
abundance: NA
CDR3nt: TGTGCCAGCAGAGCAGGGGTTTATGGCTACACCTTC
CDR3aa: CASRAGVYGYTF

j_gene: TRBJ2-3
v_gene: TRBV5-1
d_gene: TRBD2
abundance: few
CDR3nt: TGCGCCAGCAGCTTCCGGGGACTAAGCACAGATACGCAGTATTTT
CDR3aa: CASSFRGLSTDTQYF

j_gene: TRBJ1-1
v_gene: TRBV7-8
d_gene: TRBD1
abundance: NA
CDR3nt: TGTGCCAGCAGCTCGGACAGGGCCAGGGGGTCTGAAGCTTTCTTT
CDR3aa: CASSSDRARGSEAFF

j_gene: TRBJ1-2
v_gene: TRBV4-3
d_gene: NA
abundance: NA
CDR3nt: TGCGCCAGCAGCCAACAGCAGGCCAACTATGGCTACACCTTC
CDR3aa: CASSQQQANYGYTF

j_gene: TRBJ1-6
v_gene: TRBV19
d_gene: NA
abundance: NA
CDR3nt: TGTGCCAGTAGTTGGGACACCACCAATTCACCCCTCCACTTT
CDR3aa: CASSWDTTNSPLHF

j_gene: TRBJ1-2
v_gene: TRBV6-1
d_gene: NA
abundance: NA
CDR3nt: TGTGCCAGCAGTCAACCTCAGTCCCGAAACTATGGCTACACCTTC
CDR3aa: CASSQPQSRNYGYTF

j_gene: TRBJ2-5
v_gene: TRBV6-5
d_gene: NA
abundance: few
CDR3nt: TGTGCCAGCAGTTACACCGGGGAGACCCAGTACTTC
CDR3aa: CASSYTGETQYF

j_gene: TRBJ2-3
v_gene: TRBV5-6
d_gene: NA
abundance: NA
CDR3nt: TGTGCCAGCAGCTCCGGTAGAGGCATGCAGTATTTT
CDR3aa: CASSSGRGMQYF

j_gene: TRBJ1-2
v_gene: TRBV19
d_gene: TRBD1
abundance: NA
CDR3nt: TGTGCCAGTAGTAAAAAGACAGGGTTCGGTGGCTACACCTTC
CDR3aa: CASSKKTGFGGYTF

j_gene: TRBJ2-3
v_gene: TRBV9
d_gene: TRBD2
abundance: NA
CDR3nt: TGTGCCAGCAGCGCCCTTGGGGGGAGGGAAGATACGCAGTATTTT
CDR3aa: CASSALGGREDTQYF

j_gene: TRBJ1-6
v_gene: TRBV25-1
d_gene: NA
abundance: NA
CDR3nt: TGTGCCAGCAGTAGCGTAGGGACTCCCTATAATTCACCCCTCCACTTT
CDR3aa: CASSSVGTPYNSPLHF

j_gene: TRBJ1-5
v_gene: TRBV6-5
d_gene: NA
abundance: NA
CDR3nt: TGTGCCAGCAGTTACTCTGCGGGTAACAATCAGCCCCAGCATTTT
CDR3aa: CASSYSAGNNQPQHF

j_gene: TRBJ2-2
v_gene: TRBV7-9
d_gene: TRBD1
abundance: NA
CDR3nt: TGTGCCAGCAGCTTAGGGGACAGGGACCCCGGGGAGCTGTTTTTT
CDR3aa: CASSLGDRDPGELFF

j_gene: TRBJ2-7
v_gene: TRBV9
d_gene: NA
abundance: NA
CDR3nt: TGTGCCAGCAGCGTAGCGGGGAGATCCTACGAGCAGTACTTC
CDR3aa: CASSVAGRSYEQYF

j_gene: TRBJ1-1
v_gene: TRBV6-1
d_gene: TRBD1
abundance: NA
CDR3nt: TGTGCCAGCAGGCGGGACAGACCAGCTTTCTTT
CDR3aa: CASRRDRPAFF

j_gene: TRBJ1-2
v_gene: TRBV7-6
d_gene: NA
abundance: NA
CDR3nt: TGTGCCAGCAGCTTAGCGGACGGGGGAAACTATGGCTACACCTTC
CDR3aa: CASSLADGGNYGYTF